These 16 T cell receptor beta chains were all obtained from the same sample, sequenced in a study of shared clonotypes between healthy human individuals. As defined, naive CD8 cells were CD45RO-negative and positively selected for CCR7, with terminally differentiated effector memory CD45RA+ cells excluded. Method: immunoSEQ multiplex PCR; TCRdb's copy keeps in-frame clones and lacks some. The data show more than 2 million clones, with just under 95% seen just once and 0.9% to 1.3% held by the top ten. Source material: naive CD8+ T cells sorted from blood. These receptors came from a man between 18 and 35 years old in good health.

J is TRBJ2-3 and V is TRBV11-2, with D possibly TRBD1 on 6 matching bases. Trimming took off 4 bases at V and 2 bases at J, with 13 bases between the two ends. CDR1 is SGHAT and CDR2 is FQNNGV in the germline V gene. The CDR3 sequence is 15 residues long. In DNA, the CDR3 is TGTGCCAGCAGCTCATATCGGGACAACACAGATACGCAGTATTTT. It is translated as CASSSYRDNTDTQYF.

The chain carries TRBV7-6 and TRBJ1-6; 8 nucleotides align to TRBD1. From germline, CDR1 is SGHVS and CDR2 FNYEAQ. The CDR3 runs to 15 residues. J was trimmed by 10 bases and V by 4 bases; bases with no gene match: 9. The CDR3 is CASSSATGGKSPLHF. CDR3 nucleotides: TGTGCCAGCAGCTCAGCCACAGGGGGGAAGTCACCCCTCCACTTT.

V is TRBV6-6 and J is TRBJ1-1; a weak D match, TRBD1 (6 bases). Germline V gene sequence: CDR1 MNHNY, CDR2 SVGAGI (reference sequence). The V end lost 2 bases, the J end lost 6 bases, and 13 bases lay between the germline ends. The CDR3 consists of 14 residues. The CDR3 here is CASSYGGGRAEAFF. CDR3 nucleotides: TGTGCCAGCAGTTACGGCGGGGGCCGCGCTGAAGCTTTCTTT.

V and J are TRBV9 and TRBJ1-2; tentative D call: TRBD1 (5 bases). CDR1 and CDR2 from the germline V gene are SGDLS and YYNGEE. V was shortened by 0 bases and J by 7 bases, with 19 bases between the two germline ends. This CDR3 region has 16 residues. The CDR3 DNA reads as TGTGCCAGCAGCGTAGAGGCAGGGCTCCCAACGGGTGGCTACACCTTC. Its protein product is CASSVEAGLPTGGYTF.

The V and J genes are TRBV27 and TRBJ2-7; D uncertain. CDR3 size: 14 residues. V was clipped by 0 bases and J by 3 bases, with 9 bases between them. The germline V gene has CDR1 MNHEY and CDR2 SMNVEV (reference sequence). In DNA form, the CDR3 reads TGTGCCAGCAGTTTATCAGGTCTACTCTACGAGCAGTACTTC. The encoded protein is CASSLSGLLYEQYF.

The CDR3 bases are TGTGCCAGCAGTTACTCCGCGGGACAAGTGACCTACGAGCAGTACTTC. Amino acids: CASSYSAGQVTYEQYF. This chain joins TRBV6-5 and TRBJ2-7; D might be TRBD1 or TRBD2, each matching 6 bases. Germline values: CDR1 MNHEY, CDR2 SVGAGI. V dropped 0 bases and J dropped 2 bases, with 14 bases sitting between them. The CDR3 sequence is 16 residues long.

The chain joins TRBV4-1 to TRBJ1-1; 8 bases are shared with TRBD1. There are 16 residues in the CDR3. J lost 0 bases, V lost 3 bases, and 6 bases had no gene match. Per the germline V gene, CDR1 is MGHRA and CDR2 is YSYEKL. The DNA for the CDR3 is TGCGCCAGCAGCCAGGGACAGGCAACATTGAACACTGAAGCTTTCTTT. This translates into CASSQGQATLNTEAFF.

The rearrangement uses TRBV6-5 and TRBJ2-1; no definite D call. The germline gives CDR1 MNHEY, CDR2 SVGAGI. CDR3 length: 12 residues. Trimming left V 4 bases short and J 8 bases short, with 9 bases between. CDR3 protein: CASSSGMDEQFF. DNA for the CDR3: TGTGCCAGCAGTTCAGGCATGGATGAGCAGTTCTTC.

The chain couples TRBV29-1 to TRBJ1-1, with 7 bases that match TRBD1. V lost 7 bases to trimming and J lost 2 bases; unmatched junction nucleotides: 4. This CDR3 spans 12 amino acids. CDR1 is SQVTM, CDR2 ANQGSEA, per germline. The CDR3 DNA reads TGCAGCGAAGGGGGCCGAAACACTGAAGCTTTCTTT. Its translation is CSEGGRNTEAFF.

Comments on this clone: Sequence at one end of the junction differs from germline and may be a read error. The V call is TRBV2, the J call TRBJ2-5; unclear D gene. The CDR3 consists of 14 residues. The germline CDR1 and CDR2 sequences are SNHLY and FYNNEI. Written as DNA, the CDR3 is TGTGCCAGCAGCGAAGGACCCTGGAAAGAGACCCAGTACTTC. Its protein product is CASSEGPWKETQYF.

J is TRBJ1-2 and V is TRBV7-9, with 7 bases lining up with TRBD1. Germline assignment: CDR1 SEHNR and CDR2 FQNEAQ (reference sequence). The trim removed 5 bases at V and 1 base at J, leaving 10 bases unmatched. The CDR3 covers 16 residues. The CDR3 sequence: CASSPGQLDHNYGYTF. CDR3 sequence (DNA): TGTGCCAGCAGCCCGGGACAGTTGGACCATAACTATGGCTACACCTTC.

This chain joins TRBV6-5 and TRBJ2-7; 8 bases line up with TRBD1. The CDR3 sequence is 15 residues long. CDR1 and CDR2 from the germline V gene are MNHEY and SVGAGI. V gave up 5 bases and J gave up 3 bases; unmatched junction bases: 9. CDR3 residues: CASSTPGQAYYEQYF. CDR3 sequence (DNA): TGTGCCAGCAGTACTCCGGGACAGGCGTACTACGAGCAGTACTTC.

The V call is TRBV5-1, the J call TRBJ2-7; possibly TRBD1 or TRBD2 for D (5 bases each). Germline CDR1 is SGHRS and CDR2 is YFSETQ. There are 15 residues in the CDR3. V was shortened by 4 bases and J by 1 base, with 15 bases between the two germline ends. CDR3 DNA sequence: TGCGCCAGCAGCATAGGGACCGCGCCATCCTACGAGCAGTACTTC. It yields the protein CASSIGTAPSYEQYF.

CDR3 residues: CASSLAHLGALQETQYF. The CDR3 DNA follows: TGTGCCAGCAGCTTAGCACATCTCGGGGCTCTACAAGAGACCCAGTACTTC. This chain links TRBV7-6 with TRBJ2-5; D is possibly TRBD1 or TRBD2 (5 bases each). The V and J ends lost 0 bases and 2 bases respectively, with 16 bases between them. The CDR3 sequence is 17 residues long. The germline CDR1 and CDR2 sequences are SGHVS and FNYEAQ. Full variable domain (missing parts from reference TRBV7-6 and TRBJ2-5): GAGVSQSPRYKVTKRGQDVALRCDPISGHVSLYWYRQALGQGPEFLTYFNYEAQQDKSGLPNDRFSAERPEGSISTLTIQRTEQRDSAMYRCASSLAHLGALQETQYFGPGTRLLVL.

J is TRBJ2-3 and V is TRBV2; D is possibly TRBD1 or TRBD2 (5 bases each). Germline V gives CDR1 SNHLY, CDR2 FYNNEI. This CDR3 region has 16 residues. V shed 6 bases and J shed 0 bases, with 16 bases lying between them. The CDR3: CASRTLGTSSTDTQYF. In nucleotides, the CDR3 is TGTGCCAGCAGGACCCTCGGGACGTCCAGCACAGATACGCAGTATTTT.

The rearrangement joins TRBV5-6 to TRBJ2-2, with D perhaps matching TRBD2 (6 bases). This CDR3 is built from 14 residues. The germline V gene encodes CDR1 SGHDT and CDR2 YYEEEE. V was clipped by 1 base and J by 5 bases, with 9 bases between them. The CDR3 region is CASSLLGRTGELFF. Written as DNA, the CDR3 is TGTGCCAGCAGCTTGCTAGGGAGGACCGGGGAGCTGTTTTTT. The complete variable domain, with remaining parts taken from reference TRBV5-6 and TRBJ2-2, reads DAGVTQSPTHLIKTRGQQVTLRCSPKSGHDTVSWYQQALGQGPQFIFQYYEEEERQRGNFPDRFSGHQFPNYSSELNVNALLLGDSALYLCASSLLGRTGELFFGEGSRLTVL.